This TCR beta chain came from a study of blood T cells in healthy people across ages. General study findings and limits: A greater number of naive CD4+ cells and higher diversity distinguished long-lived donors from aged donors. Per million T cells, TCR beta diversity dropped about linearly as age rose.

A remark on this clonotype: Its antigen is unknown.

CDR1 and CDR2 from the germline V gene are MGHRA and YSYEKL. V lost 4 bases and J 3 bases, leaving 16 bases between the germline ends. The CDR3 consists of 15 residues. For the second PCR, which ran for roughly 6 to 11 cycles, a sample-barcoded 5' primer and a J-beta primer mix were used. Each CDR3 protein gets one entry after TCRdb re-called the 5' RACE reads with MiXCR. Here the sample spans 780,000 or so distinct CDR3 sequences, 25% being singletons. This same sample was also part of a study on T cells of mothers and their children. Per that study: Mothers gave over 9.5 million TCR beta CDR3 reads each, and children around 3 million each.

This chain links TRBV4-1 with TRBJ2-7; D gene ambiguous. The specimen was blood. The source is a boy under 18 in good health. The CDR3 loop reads CASSPSGVGNYEQYF. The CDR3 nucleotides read TGCGCCAGCAGCCCCTCGGGTGTCGGAAACTACGAGCAGTACTTC.